These 30 T cell receptor beta chains originate from one sample sequenced in a study of shared clonotypes between healthy human individuals (dated by TCRdb to the early 2020s). CD8 naive samples were obtained by positive selection for CCR7 among CD45RO-negative cells, yielding a CD45RA+CCR7+ population from which TemRA cells were excluded. Library construction relied on the immunoSEQ multiplex PCR assay. TCRdb holds this immuneACCESS table with in-frame rearrangements only. Some clones are missing; in checked studies, unresolved V genes explain under half, and the rest has no known cause. This sample holds 660,000 or so clones; approximately 96% were observed only once. The ten largest clones add up to less than 0.12% of the sample. The specimen sequenced was naive CD8+ T cells sorted from blood. What this sample's cell subset or site label stands for: CD45RA+CCR7+. These receptors all come from a woman in her twenties or thirties in good health.

This clone was recorded once. V and J are TRBV5-4 and TRBJ1-2; D is perhaps TRBD1 (5 bases). The V and J ends lost 3 bases and 7 bases respectively, with 7 bases between them. Germline loops: CDR1 SGHNT, CDR2 YYREEE (reference sequence). This CDR3 has 11 amino acids. The CDR3 reads CASSSQGGYTF. The CDR3 DNA is TGTGCCAGCAGCTCGCAGGGTGGCTACACCTTC. Based on the CDR3 plus reference TRBV5-4 and TRBJ1-2, the full variable domain is ETGVTQSPTHLIKTRGQQVTLRCSSQSGHNTVSWYQQALGQGPQFIFQYYREEENGRGNFPPRFSGLQFPNYSSELNVNALELDDSALYLCASSSQGGYTFGSGTRLTVV.

The chain links TRBV29-1 to TRBJ1-1, with D possibly being TRBD1 (5 bases). The V gene's germline CDR1 is SQVTM and CDR2 ANQGSEA. V was shortened by 3 bases and J by 2 bases, with 16 bases between the two germline ends. The CDR3 totals 15 residues. The CDR3 spells CSVDSAGADNTEAFF. The CDR3 DNA sequence: TGCAGCGTTGATTCCGCCGGGGCCGACAACACTGAAGCTTTCTTT.

A single count supports this clone. V usage is TRBV6-5 and J usage is TRBJ2-5; no definite D call. The DNA end lines up better with TRBJ2-7; the J call may be wrong. This CDR3 is 16 amino acids long. Per the germline V gene, CDR1 is MNHEY and CDR2 is SVGAGI. Written as DNA, the CDR3 is TGTGCCAGCAGTTACTCGATCAGTTACACGTCCTACGAGCAGTACTTC. Residues: CASSYSISYTSYEQYF.

The J gene is TRBJ1-5, the V gene TRBV21-1. TRBV21-1 is labeled a pseudogene. The length of the CDR3 is 11 residues. The CDR3 region has the DNA TGTGCCTGGCAGGGGGGGCAGCCCCAGCATTTT. It yields the protein CAWQGGQPQHF.

The chain carries TRBV5-3 and TRBJ1-5, with D possibly being TRBD1 (5 bases). TRBV5-3 is annotated as an ORF whose role is uncertain. Trimming shortened V by 4 bases and J by 3 bases, and 17 bases separated the two germline ends. This CDR3 region has 16 residues. The CDR3 region has the DNA TGTGCCAGAAGCCCGATCGAGACAGCGCCCAATCAGCCCCAGCATTTT. Protein sequence: CARSPIETAPNQPQHF.

The chain's CDR3 is CASSEVWENEKLFF. CDR3 in DNA: TGTGCCAGCAGTGAAGTCTGGGAAAATGAAAAACTGTTTTTT. The chain has TRBV6-1 and TRBJ1-4; the D is unclear. The germline gives CDR1 MNHNS, CDR2 SASEGT. Trimming stripped 1 base from V and 5 bases from J, with 8 bases between. The CDR3 runs to 14 residues.

This rearrangement joins TRBV6-1 to TRBJ2-7; 7 bases are shared with TRBD1. V lost 2 bases and J lost 3; bases outside the gene matches: 7. Germline assignment: CDR1 MNHNS and CDR2 SASEGT. This CDR3 has 15 amino acids. The CDR3 loop is CASSELTGSHYEQYF. As DNA, the CDR3 is TGTGCCAGCAGTGAACTGACAGGGAGCCACTACGAGCAGTACTTC.

The rearrangement uses TRBV6-5 and TRBJ2-7; 10 bases map to TRBD2. Per germline, CDR1 MNHEY and CDR2 SVGAGI. Unmatched junction bases numbered 5, after V lost 0 bases and J lost 3 bases. The length of the CDR3 is 16 residues. Written as DNA, the CDR3 is TGTGCCAGCAGTTACTCGACAGCGGGAGGGAACTACGAGCAGTACTTC. It yields the protein CASSYSTAGGNYEQYF.

V is TRBV9 and J is TRBJ2-2; D not resolved. The germline V gene has CDR1 SGDLS and CDR2 YYNGEE. Trimming shortened V by 3 bases and J by 4 bases, and 13 bases separated the two germline ends. This CDR3 spans 15 amino acids. The chain's CDR3 is CASSAPPPSTGELFF. The CDR3 DNA sequence: TGTGCCAGCAGCGCTCCCCCACCAAGCACCGGGGAGCTGTTTTTT.

This chain links TRBV28 with TRBJ1-5, with TRBD1 as a possible D gene (6 bases). V was cut by 2 bases and J by 3 bases, with 11 bases left in between. Germline lookup yields CDR1 MDHEN and CDR2 SYDVKM. The CDR3 contains 15 residues. CDR3 bases: TGTGCCAGCAGTTTAGACAGGCTAGTCAATCAGCCCCAGCATTTT. Protein product: CASSLDRLVNQPQHF.

This chain links TRBV6-1 with TRBJ2-1, with 7 nucleotides matching TRBD1. Germline V lookup: CDR1 MNHNS, CDR2 SASEGT. CDR3 length equals 12 residues. With 9 bases clipped from V and 7 bases from J, the junction kept 6 bases outside the gene matches. The CDR3 sequence: CASITGVNEQFF. CDR3 in DNA: TGTGCCAGTATAACAGGGGTTAATGAGCAGTTCTTC.

The chain couples TRBV29-1 to TRBJ1-2; D is ambiguous. Trimming left V 5 bases short and J 1 base short, with 11 bases between. Germline assignment: CDR1 SQVTM and CDR2 ANQGSEA. This CDR3 has 13 residues. DNA of the CDR3: TGCAGCGTTTTTGGCGGAATTAACTATGGCTACACCTTC. This translates into CSVFGGINYGYTF.

The chain couples TRBV5-1 to TRBJ2-3, with TRBD2 as a possible D gene (6 bases). The CDR3 is 12 amino acids. The V and J ends lost 2 bases and 6 bases respectively, with 7 bases between them. Per germline, CDR1 SGHRS and CDR2 YFSETQ. The CDR3: CASSFTSDTQYF. DNA of the CDR3: TGCGCCAGCAGCTTTACTAGCGATACGCAGTATTTT.

The rearrangement links TRBV6-1 to TRBJ2-2; D is perhaps TRBD2 (6 bases). Germline assignment: CDR1 MNHNS and CDR2 SASEGT. The ends were cut back, 1 base at V and 6 bases at J, with 6 bases in the middle. The CDR3 covers 13 residues. CDR3 DNA sequence: TGTGCCAGCAGTGAAGGGGGGGCCGGGGAGCTGTTTTTT. It translates to CASSEGGAGELFF.

This clone was observed a handful of times. V and J are TRBV5-6 and TRBJ1-2, with D perhaps TRBD1 (6 bases). Germline assignment: CDR1 SGHDT and CDR2 YYEEEE. The CDR3 runs to 16 residues. V lost 2 bases, J lost 1 base, and 15 bases lay in between. CDR3 protein: CASSLGGPLVNYGYTF. For the CDR3, the DNA is TGTGCCAGCAGCTTAGGGGGGCCCCTGGTTAACTATGGCTACACCTTC. The full variable domain, rest sourced from reference TRBV5-6 and TRBJ1-2, is DAGVTQSPTHLIKTRGQQVTLRCSPKSGHDTVSWYQQALGQGPQFIFQYYEEEERQRGNFPDRFSGHQFPNYSSELNVNALLLGDSALYLCASSLGGPLVNYGYTFGSGTRLTVV.

The chain combines TRBV28 with TRBJ1-2, with D unresolved. Germline CDR1 and CDR2: MDHEN and SYDVKM. This CDR3 comprises 12 residues. The germline V and J ends were trimmed by 4 bases and 6 bases, with 9 bases remaining between them. The CDR3 reads CASSSPANGYTF. The CDR3 region has the DNA TGTGCCAGCAGTTCCCCAGCTAATGGCTACACCTTC.

A few counts support this clone. V is TRBV4-1 and J is TRBJ1-5, with D hard to call. V shed 0 bases and J shed 3 bases, with 9 bases lying between them. The CDR3 contains 15 residues. Germline CDR1 and CDR2: MGHRA and YSYEKL. CDR3 sequence: CASSQEWTLNQPQHF. The CDR3 DNA is TGCGCCAGCAGCCAAGAGTGGACGCTCAATCAGCCCCAGCATTTT.

The rearrangement links TRBV9 to TRBJ2-5; D unclear. CDR1 is SGDLS and CDR2 is YYNGEE in the germline V gene. This CDR3 comprises 13 residues. V was clipped by 0 bases and J by 4 bases, with 7 bases between them. Written as DNA, the CDR3 is TGTGCCAGCAGCGTAGGGAGTCCAGAGACCCAGTACTTC. Translated, it gives CASSVGSPETQYF.

The chain joins TRBV6-5 to TRBJ2-7, with TRBD2 matching over 7 bases. CDR3 length: 15 amino acids. Looked up from germline, CDR1 is MNHEY and CDR2 is SVGAGI. The junction had 8 bases not matched to a gene; V was cut back by 6 bases and J by 0 bases. CDR3 sequence reads: CASSRTSDLSYEQYF. In DNA, the CDR3 is TGTGCCAGCAGCCGTACTAGCGATCTCTCCTACGAGCAGTACTTC.

The chain recombines TRBV9 with TRBJ2-1; D uncertain. The germline V gene has CDR1 SGDLS and CDR2 YYNGEE. The CDR3 sequence is 17 residues long. The V and J ends lost 0 bases and 0 bases respectively, with 13 bases between them. CDR3 sequence: CASSVVPGLNSYNEQFF. The CDR3 DNA follows: TGTGCCAGCAGCGTAGTTCCAGGCCTGAACTCCTACAATGAGCAGTTCTTC.

The rearrangement links TRBV27 to TRBJ1-4; D is possibly TRBD1 (5 bases). The germline V gene has CDR1 MNHEY and CDR2 SMNVEV (reference sequence). The CDR3 runs 14 residues. The ends were cut back, 5 bases at V and 6 bases at J, with 13 bases in the middle. The CDR3 DNA reads TGTGCCAGCAGTACACGGGGCGGGGATGAAAAACTGTTTTTT. Translated, it gives CASSTRGGDEKLFF.

The genes are TRBV5-6 and TRBJ2-7, with D unresolved. Per germline, CDR1 SGHDT and CDR2 YYEEEE. V lost 4 bases and J 6 bases, leaving 17 bases between the germline ends. The CDR3 has 14 amino acids. The CDR3 DNA is TGTGCCAGCAGCCCGAGACCTGCCGCCTCCGAGCAGTACTTC. Protein sequence: CASSPRPAASEQYF. Using reference TRBV5-6 and TRBJ2-7 for the parts outside the CDR3, the full variable domain is DAGVTQSPTHLIKTRGQQVTLRCSPKSGHDTVSWYQQALGQGPQFIFQYYEEEERQRGNFPDRFSGHQFPNYSSELNVNALLLGDSALYLCASSPRPAASEQYFGPGTRLTVT.

The V call is TRBV5-4, the J call TRBJ1-1; D uncertain. This CDR3 region has 14 residues. The germline V gene has CDR1 SGHNT and CDR2 YYREEE (reference sequence). V lost 0 bases to trimming and J lost 0 bases, with 6 bases between them. Written as DNA, the CDR3 is TGTGCCAGCAGCTTGGGCAGTATGAACACTGAAGCTTTCTTT. Translating it yields CASSLGSMNTEAFF.

V is TRBV6-5 and J is TRBJ2-1, with 7 bases lining up with TRBD2. The CDR3 loop spans 15 amino acids. Trimming at V came to 0 bases and at J to 5 bases, leaving 4 bases not matched to a gene. CDR1 and CDR2 (germline): MNHEY, SVGAGI. This CDR3 reads CASSYSVAGDNEQFF. CDR3 nucleotides: TGTGCCAGCAGTTACTCTGTGGCGGGAGACAATGAGCAGTTCTTC.

The gene calls are TRBV7-2 and TRBJ2-7; D possibly corresponds to TRBD2 (5 bases). Germline V CDR1 and CDR2: SGHTA, FQGNSA. CDR3 length: 12 amino acids. Between the trimmed V and J ends, which lost 3 bases and 9 bases, there was a span of 12 bases. Here the CDR3 reads CASSLGAGVQYF. The DNA for the CDR3 is TGTGCCAGCAGCTTGGGAGCCGGGGTGCAGTACTTC.

Worth noting for this clone: Other DNA sequences in this specimen translate into the identical CDR3. The chain joins TRBV9 to TRBJ2-1; D may match TRBD1 or TRBD2 (5 bases each). The CDR3 consists of 11 residues. In germline, CDR1 is SGDLS, CDR2 YYNGEE. V lost 2 bases and J 8 bases, leaving 5 bases between the germline ends. The CDR3 nucleotides read TGTGCCAGCAGCGTGGGGGATGAGCAGTTCTTC. It yields the protein CASSVGDEQFF.

The genes are TRBV30 and TRBJ2-1; 7 bases match TRBD1. The CDR3 covers 14 residues. J was trimmed by 2 bases and V by 4 bases; bases with no gene match: 5. Germline lookup yields CDR1 GTSNPN and CDR2 SVGIG (reference sequence). The CDR3 DNA reads as TGTGCCTGGAATCTGGGACAGCCCTACAATGAGCAGTTCTTC. Its protein is CAWNLGQPYNEQFF.

The CDR3 DNA follows: TGCGCCAGCAGCTTCGACAGCCACCACAGGCTCTACGAGCAGTACTTC. Encoded protein: CASSFDSHHRLYEQYF. The rearrangement uses TRBV5-1 and TRBJ2-7, with a tentative D call TRBD1 (5 bases). Germline lookup yields CDR1 SGHRS and CDR2 YFSETQ. Trimming took off 2 bases at V and 3 bases at J, with 18 bases between the two ends. The CDR3 is 16 amino acids.

This clone was seen just once. The CDR3 DNA is TGTGCCAGCAGCGTAGCTCTCTCGACCCCCACAGATACGCAGTATTTT. It specifies CASSVALSTPTDTQYF. The chain links TRBV9 to TRBJ2-3, with D uncertain. Trimming removed 0 bases from V and 2 bases from J, with 13 bases in between. This CDR3 spans 16 amino acids. CDR1 is SGDLS and CDR2 is YYNGEE in the germline V gene.

This rearrangement joins TRBV15 to TRBJ1-5; 11 nucleotides match TRBD1. The CDR3 has 16 residues. Per the germline V gene, CDR1 is LNHNV and CDR2 is YYDKDF (reference sequence). V lost 5 bases, J lost 0 bases, and 3 bases stayed unmatched. CDR3 in DNA: TGTGCCACCAGCCCGGACAGGGGGCATAGCAATCAGCCCCAGCATTTT. Protein sequence: CATSPDRGHSNQPQHF.